The present T cell receptor (beta chain) was sequenced within a study of blood T cell repertoires in COVID-19. For the study at large: The samples span acute and convalescent COVID-19 from the United States, Italy and Spain. Sources were T cells, B-cell-depleted T cells, or PBMCs; the material itself was cDNA or gDNA.

The J segment lost 6 bases and the V segment lost 4 bases, leaving 7 bases of the junction unmatched. CDR3 length: 14 amino acids. Germline CDR1 SEHNR, CDR2 FQNEAQ (reference sequence). Libraries were prepared by immunoSEQ multiplex PCR; TCRdb keeps only in-frame clonotypes and omits some of them. The sample carries some 300,000 clones, 70% to 90% recorded once. The V call is TRBV7-9, the J call TRBJ2-7, with TRBD1 matching over 9 bases. The origin of this receptor is a man aged 65 to 85 with acute or convalescent COVID-19. The material sequenced was peripheral blood. The CDR3 region is CASSSQGAWSEQYF. Written as DNA, the CDR3 is TGTGCCAGCAGCTCACAGGGGGCTTGGAGCGAGCAGTACTTC.